The present entry profiles one TCR beta chain with its context. In the original workflow: Nucleated cell number was recorded as an estimate derived from reference gene primer amplification. Some clones are missing from TCRdb's copy, which holds only in-frame ones; the method was immunoSEQ multiplex PCR. V and J calls and clone size are given by that table; D and trimming were obtained from the DNA. This table holds 70,000 to 95,000 clones, about 82% found once. This entry belongs to a study of blood T cell repertoires in COVID-19. Study-wide background: Both acute and convalescent COVID-19 samples were obtained from the United States, Italy and Spain.

V was clipped by 5 bases and J by 5 bases; unmatched bases: 5. Per germline, CDR1 LNHDA and CDR2 SQIVND (reference sequence). CDR3 size: 14 residues. The sequenced sample consisted of peripheral blood. The chain combines TRBV19 with TRBJ1-1; TRBD1 matches at 10 bases. This TCR came from a woman aged 55-70 years with acute or convalescent COVID-19. CDR3 in amino acids: CASSVTGGLTEAFF. CDR3 nucleotides: TGTGCCAGTAGTGTGACAGGGGGCTTGACTGAAGCTTTCTTT.